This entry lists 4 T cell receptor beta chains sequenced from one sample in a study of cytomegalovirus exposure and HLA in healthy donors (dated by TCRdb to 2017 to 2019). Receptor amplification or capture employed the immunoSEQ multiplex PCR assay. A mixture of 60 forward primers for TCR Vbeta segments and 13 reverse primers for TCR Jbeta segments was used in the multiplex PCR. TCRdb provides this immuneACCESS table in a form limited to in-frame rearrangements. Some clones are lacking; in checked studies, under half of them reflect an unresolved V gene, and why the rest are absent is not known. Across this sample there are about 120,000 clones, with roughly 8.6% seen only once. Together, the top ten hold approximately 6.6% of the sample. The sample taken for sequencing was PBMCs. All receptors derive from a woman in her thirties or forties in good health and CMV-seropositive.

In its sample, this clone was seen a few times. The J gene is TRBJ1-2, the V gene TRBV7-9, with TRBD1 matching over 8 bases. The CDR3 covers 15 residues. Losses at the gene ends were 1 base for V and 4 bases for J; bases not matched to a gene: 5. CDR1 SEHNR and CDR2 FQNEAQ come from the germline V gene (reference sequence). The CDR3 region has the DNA TGTGCCAGCAGCTTAGGGTCAGGGGGCGCCTATGGCTACACCTTC. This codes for CASSLGSGGAYGYTF.

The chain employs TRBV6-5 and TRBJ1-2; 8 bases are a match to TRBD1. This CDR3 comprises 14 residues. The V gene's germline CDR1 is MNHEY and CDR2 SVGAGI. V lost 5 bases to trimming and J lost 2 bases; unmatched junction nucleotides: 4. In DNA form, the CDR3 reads TGTGCCAGCAGTGGTCGGACAGGGAACTATGGCTACACCTTC. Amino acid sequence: CASSGRTGNYGYTF.

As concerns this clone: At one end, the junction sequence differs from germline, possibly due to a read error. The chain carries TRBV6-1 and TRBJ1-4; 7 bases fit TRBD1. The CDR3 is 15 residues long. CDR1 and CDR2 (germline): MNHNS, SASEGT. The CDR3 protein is CASREGRTGGEKLFF. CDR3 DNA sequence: TGTGCCAGCAGGGAAGGTAGGACAGGCGGTGAAAAACTGTTTTTT.

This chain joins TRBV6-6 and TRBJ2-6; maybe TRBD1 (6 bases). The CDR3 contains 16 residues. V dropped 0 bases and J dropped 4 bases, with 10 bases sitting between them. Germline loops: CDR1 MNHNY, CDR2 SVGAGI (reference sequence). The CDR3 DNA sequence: TGTGCCAGCAGTTACTCGACAGGATCCGGGGCCAACGTCCTGACTTTC. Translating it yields CASSYSTGSGANVLTF.